The subject of this entry is one T cell receptor beta chain. Its antigen is undetermined. The data were obtained in a study of T cells in localized non-small cell lung cancer. Study results and limitations: Prolonged overall survival went with higher T cell density in the blood. Adjacent lung tissue had a median approximately 61 of the top 100 clones found in the tumor. It was uninvolved adjacent lung that showed the highest T cell clonality, exceeding tumor. Multi-region tumor sequencing was not done, so intratumor heterogeneity could not be excluded.

The protocol was immunoSEQ multiplex PCR, while the TCRdb copy is restricted to in-frame clones and leaves out a portion. Among about 34,000 clones listed, roughly 90% were seen once. CDR1 MNHNY and CDR2 SVGAGI come from the germline V gene (reference sequence). Between the trimmed V and J ends, which lost 6 bases and 11 bases, there was a span of 22 bases. The CDR3 covers 14 residues. The source is a woman aged 35-75 years with stage I lung adenocarcinoma. V is TRBV6-6 and J is TRBJ1-1; tentative D call: TRBD1 (5 bases). Sequencing used peripheral blood, obtained before any cancer treatment. The CDR3 nucleotides read TGTGCCAGCAGATTCGAAGGGACCCCGCAAGAGGCTTTCTTT. This encodes CASRFEGTPQEAFF.